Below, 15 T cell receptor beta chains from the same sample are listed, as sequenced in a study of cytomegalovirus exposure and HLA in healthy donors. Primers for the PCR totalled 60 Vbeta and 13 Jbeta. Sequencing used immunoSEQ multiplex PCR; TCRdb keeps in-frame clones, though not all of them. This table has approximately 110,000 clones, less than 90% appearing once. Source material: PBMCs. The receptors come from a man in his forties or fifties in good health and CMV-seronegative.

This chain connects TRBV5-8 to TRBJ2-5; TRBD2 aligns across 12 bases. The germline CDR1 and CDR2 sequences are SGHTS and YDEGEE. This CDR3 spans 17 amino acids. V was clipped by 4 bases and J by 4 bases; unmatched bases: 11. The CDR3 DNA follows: TGTGCCAGCAGCCGGACTAGCGGGGTGGCTTTATTAGAGACCCAGTACTTC. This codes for CASSRTSGVALLETQYF.

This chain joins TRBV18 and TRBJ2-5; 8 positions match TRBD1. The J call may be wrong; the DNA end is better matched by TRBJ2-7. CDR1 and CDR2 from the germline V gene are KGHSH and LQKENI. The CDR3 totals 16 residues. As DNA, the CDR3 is TGTGCCAGCTCACCACAAGGACAGGGAATCTCCTACGAGCAGTACTTC. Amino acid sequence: CASSPQGQGISYEQYF.

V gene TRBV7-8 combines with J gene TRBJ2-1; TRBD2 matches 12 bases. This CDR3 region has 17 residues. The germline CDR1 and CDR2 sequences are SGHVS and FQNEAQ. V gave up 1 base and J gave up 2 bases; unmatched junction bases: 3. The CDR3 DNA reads TGTGCCAGCAGCTTAGTATCTAGCGGGGGGGCCTACAATGAGCAGTTCTTC. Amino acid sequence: CASSLVSSGGAYNEQFF.

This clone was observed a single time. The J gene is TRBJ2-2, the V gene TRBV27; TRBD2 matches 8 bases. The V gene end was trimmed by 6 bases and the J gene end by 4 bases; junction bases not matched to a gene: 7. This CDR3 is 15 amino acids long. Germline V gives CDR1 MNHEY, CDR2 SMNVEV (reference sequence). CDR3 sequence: CASSILAASTGELFF. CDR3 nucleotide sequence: TGTGCCAGCAGCATACTAGCGGCCAGCACCGGGGAGCTGTTTTTT.

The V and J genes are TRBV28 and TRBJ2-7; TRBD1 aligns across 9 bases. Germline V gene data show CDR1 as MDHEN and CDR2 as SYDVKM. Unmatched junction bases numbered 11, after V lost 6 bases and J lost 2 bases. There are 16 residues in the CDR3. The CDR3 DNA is TGTGCCAGCAGCCCATCGGGGGGACAGGGCACCTACGAGCAGTACTTC. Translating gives CASSPSGGQGTYEQYF.

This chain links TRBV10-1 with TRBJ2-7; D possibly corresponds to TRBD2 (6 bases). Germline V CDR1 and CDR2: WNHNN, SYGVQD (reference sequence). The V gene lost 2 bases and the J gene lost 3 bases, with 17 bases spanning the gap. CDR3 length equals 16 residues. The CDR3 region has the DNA TGCGCCAGCAGTGAGGTTGGAGCGGGTGGCGTCTACGAGCAGTACTTC. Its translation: CASSEVGAGGVYEQYF.

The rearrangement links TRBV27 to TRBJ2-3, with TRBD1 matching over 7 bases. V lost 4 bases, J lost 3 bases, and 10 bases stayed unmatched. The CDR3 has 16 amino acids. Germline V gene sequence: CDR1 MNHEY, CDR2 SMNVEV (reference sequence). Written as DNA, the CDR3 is TGTGCCAGCAGTTCCTTCCCGGGACAGCATACAGATACGCAGTATTTT. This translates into CASSSFPGQHTDTQYF.

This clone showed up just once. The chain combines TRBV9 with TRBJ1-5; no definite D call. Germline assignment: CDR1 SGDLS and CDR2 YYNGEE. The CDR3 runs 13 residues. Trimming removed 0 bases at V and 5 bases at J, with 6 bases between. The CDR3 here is CASSVARDQPQHF. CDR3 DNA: TGTGCCAGCAGCGTAGCCCGCGATCAGCCCCAGCATTTT.

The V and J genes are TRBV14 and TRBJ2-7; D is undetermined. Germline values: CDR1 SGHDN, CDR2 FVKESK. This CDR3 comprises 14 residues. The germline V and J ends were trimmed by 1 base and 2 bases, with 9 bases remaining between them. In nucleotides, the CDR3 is TGTGCCAGCAGCCAAGCTGCAGGCCCCTACGAGCAGTACTTC. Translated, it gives CASSQAAGPYEQYF.

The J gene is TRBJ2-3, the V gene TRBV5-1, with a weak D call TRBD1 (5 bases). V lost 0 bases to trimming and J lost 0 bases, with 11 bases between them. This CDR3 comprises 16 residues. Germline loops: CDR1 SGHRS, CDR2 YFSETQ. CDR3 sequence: CASSLVGAASTDTQYF. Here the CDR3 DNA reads TGCGCCAGCAGCTTGGTAGGGGCGGCCAGCACAGATACGCAGTATTTT.

Here the CDR3 DNA reads TGCGCCAGCAGCTTGGGGCAGGCTGAAAAACTGTTTTTT. Its translation is CASSLGQAEKLFF. This chain uses TRBV5-1 with TRBJ1-4; D gene uncertain. The CDR3 has 13 amino acids. Per the germline V gene, CDR1 is SGHRS and CDR2 is YFSETQ. Trimming shortened V by 0 bases and J by 7 bases, and 7 bases separated the two germline ends. Looking up the rest from reference TRBV5-1 and TRBJ1-4 gives the full variable domain: KAGVTQTPRYLIKTRGQQVTLSCSPISGHRSVSWYQQTPGQGLQFLFEYFSETQRNKGNFPGRFSGRQFSNSRSEMNVSTLELGDSALYLCASSLGQAEKLFFGSGTQLSVL.

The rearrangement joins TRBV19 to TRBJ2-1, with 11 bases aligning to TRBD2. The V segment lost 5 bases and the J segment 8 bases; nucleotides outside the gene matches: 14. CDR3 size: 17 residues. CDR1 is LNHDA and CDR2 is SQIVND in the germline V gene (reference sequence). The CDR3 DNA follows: TGTGCCAGTAGTTATGATGGTCGGCTAGCGGGAGGATATGAGCAGTTCTTC. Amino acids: CASSYDGRLAGGYEQFF.

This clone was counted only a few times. CDR3 bases: TGTGCCAGCAGCCGTGAGGGACAGGGACGTACTGGAGGTGGCTACACCTTC. Amino acid sequence: CASSREGQGRTGGGYTF. The V and J genes are TRBV7-3 and TRBJ1-2; TRBD1 matches 9 bases. Germline V gives CDR1 SGHTA, CDR2 FQGTGA. The CDR3 consists of 17 residues. Germline trimming cut 5 bases from V and 7 bases from J; bases unmatched to any gene: 17.

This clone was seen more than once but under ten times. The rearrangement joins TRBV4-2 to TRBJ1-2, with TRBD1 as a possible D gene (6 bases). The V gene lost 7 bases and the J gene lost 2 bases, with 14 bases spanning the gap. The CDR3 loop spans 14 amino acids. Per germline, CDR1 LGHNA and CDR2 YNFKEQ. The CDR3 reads CASTLGGQNYGYTF. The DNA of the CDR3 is TGTGCCAGCACCCTAGGAGGACAGAACTATGGCTACACCTTC.

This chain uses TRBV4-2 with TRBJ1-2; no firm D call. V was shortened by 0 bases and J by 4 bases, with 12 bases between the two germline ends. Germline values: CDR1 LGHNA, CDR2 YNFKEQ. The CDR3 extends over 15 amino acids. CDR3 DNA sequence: TGTGCCAGCAGCCAAGATGGCAGGTTTGGCTATGGCTACACCTTC. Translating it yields CASSQDGRFGYGYTF.